The clone carrying this T cell receptor (beta chain) was counted between two and nine times. Its cognate antigen is unknown. In making TCR beta libraries, quantitative 5'-RACE with molecular barcodes was used. One entry per CDR3 protein results from TCRdb running MiXCR on the 5' RACE reads. The sample includes 500,000 or so distinct CDR3 sequences, approximately 5.3% seen only once; the top ten take 3% to 4.5%. The data derive from a study of CD8 T cells in ankylosing spondylitis. V was pared by 4 bases and J by 2 bases, with 12 bases between. The germline gives CDR1 SGHTA, CDR2 FQGNSA. The CDR3 spans 16 residues. General observations from the study: The clones that were linked to disease were reported to be significantly enriched in matched synovial fluid samples from ankylosing spondylitis patients. Seven or eight highly homologous variants made up a TCR beta motif, and this motif appeared characteristic of ankylosing spondylitis blood. A subset of motif variants has previously been described in the synovial fluid and blood of reactive arthritis.

Sequenced material: blood, either unsorted or a sorted T cell fraction (not recorded which). The TCR comes from a male donor with ankylosing spondylitis. This rearrangement joins TRBV7-2 to TRBJ2-6, with D perhaps matching TRBD1 or TRBD2 (5 bases each). CDR3: CASSYAWGTGANVLTF. The CDR3 DNA is TGTGCCAGCAGCTACGCCTGGGGGACTGGGGCCAACGTCCTGACTTTC.